This T cell receptor (beta chain) was identified in a study of vaccination and CD4 T cells after COVID-19. Trimming removed 6 bases from V and 4 bases from J; junction bases left unmatched: 10. Looked up from germline, CDR1 is SGHRS and CDR2 is YFSETQ. The CDR3 runs 15 residues. Concerning this clonotype itself: Its antigen is currently unknown.

The treatment: approximately 11-day PBMC culture with coronavirus spike peptide pools or control peptides (ViraFEST assay). The assay that was used to sequence DNA from cultured CD4+ T cells was the Oncomine TCR Beta short-read assay. Each CDR3 protein gets one entry after TCRdb re-called the PCR reads with MiXCR. The table shows some 20,000 distinct CDR3 sequences, with approximately 50% occurring only once. This sequence originates from a human donor who had recovered from COVID-19. The V gene is TRBV5-1, the J gene TRBJ2-1, with 7 bases lining up with TRBD1. Sequenced input: CD4+ T cells from blood, cultured in vitro. The CDR3 DNA reads as TGCGCCAGCAACCAAGGGGGCGCGGGTTACAATGAGCAGTTCTTC. Its translation is CASNQGGAGYNEQFF. The entire variable domain, with the rest obtained from reference TRBV5-1 and TRBJ2-1, is as follows: KAGVTQTPRYLIKTRGQQVTLSCSPISGHRSVSWYQQTPGQGLQFLFEYFSETQRNKGNFPGRFSGRQFSNSRSEMNVSTLELGDSALYLCASNQGGAGYNEQFFGPGTRLTVL.